This T cell receptor (beta chain) was documented in a study of blood T cell repertoires in COVID-19 (TCRdb year 2020). For context, the study as a whole: Samples covering the acute and convalescent phases of COVID-19 were provided by collaborators in the United States, Italy and Spain. The material from the prospective study consisted of cDNA or gDNA derived from T cells, B-cell-depleted T cells, or PBMCs. The dataset comprised deeply sampled blood TCRbeta repertoires from subjects exposed to, actively infected with, or recovered from COVID-19. A freely available public database, intended as a resource for researchers studying the immune response to SARS-CoV-2, is where the repertoires were released. The samples were drawn from the first 160 participants of the ongoing ImmuneRACE study and from some 1,300 subjects provided by 6 global collaborators. The sample metadata nearly always contained a de-identified subject ID, COVID-19 status, age in years and sex. Where available, HLA class I and class II types were obtained from metadata supplied by the sample provider rather than from assay-based typing.

The paper as a whole reports these results and caveats: The quantity of clinical and demographic metadata differed by source and by participant and was supplied without curation.

This clone occurred once. Its antigen remains undetermined. Qualities for individual bases were not recorded, and no much larger clone is one base off. TCRbeta CDR3 regions were amplified from genomic DNA by means of the immunoSEQ Assay, a bias-controlled multiplex PCR. In the source study's methods: Nucleated cell counts per sample were estimated from amplification of reference gene primers within the assay. Sequence reads were collapsed and filtered to measure the absolute abundance of every unique TCRbeta CDR3 rearrangement. For each sample, productive Simpson clonality was calculated by taking the square root of Simpson's diversity index across productive rearrangements. Entries here come from immuneACCESS through TCRdb and include only in-frame sequences with V and J called. Some clones fail to appear in such tables; in the studies checked, an unresolved V gene covers under half of the shortfall, and the cause of the remainder is unknown. The D gene and trimming were derived from the DNA, and the V and J assignments and clone size from that table. Counted in this sample were approximately 200,000 clones; 75% to 90% of them appeared once. Jointly, the top ten make up 2% to 2.5% of the sample.

In the prospective study, participants were roughly 18 to 100 years old, resided in about two dozen geographic areas of the United States, and were enrolled through a virtual design. To assign participants to cohorts, the prospective study relied on clinical history that participants themselves reported in a screening survey and a study questionnaire. Recovered participants in ImmuneRACE Cohort 3 were defined by two consecutive negative NP/OP PCR tests, clearance by a healthcare professional, or resolution of symptoms. Mobile phlebotomists in the prospective study collected whole blood, serum and a nasopharyngeal or oropharyngeal swab from every participant. Over a roughly 2-month period, participants in the prospective study had the option of providing additional blood draws and questionnaires. Before DNA extraction, blood samples from the prospective study were shipped at room temperature or frozen.

From a lookup of the germline V gene (reference sequence), CDR1 and CDR2 are LNHDA and SQIVND. Spanning cysteine to phenylalanine, the CDR3 consists of 13 amino acids. Here the CDR3 DNA is all that survives: 39 bases in frame from base 1. Here V drops 11 bases and J drops 9 bases, and the junction holds 13 bases not matched to any gene. The chain links TRBV19 with TRBJ2-1; 7 junctional bases match TRBD2. The TCR originated in a woman aged 25 to 39 who had recovered from COVID-19. Sample: PBMCs or T cells enriched from blood (not recorded which). For the CDR3, the sequence is CASRGRAAPEQFF. The DNA reads TGTGCCTCGCGGGGGAGGGCCGCTCCTGAGCAGTTCTTC. With the rest looked up from the reference TRBV19 and TRBJ2-1 genes rather than sequenced, the full variable domain is DGGITQSPKYLFRKEGQNVTLSCEQNLNHDAMYWYRQDPGQGLRLIYYSQIVNDFQKGDIAEGYSVSREKKESFPLTVTSAQKNPTAFYLCASRGRAAPEQFFGPGTRLTVL.